The following is a T cell receptor (beta chain) sequence with its context. Germline loops: CDR1 PRHDT, CDR2 FYEKMQ (reference sequence). CDR3 length equals 17 residues. V was trimmed by 6 bases and J by 4 bases, leaving 25 bases between them. The data belong to a study of blood T cell repertoires in COVID-19. Overall study context: Samples came from the United States, Italy and Spain, spanning acute and convalescent COVID-19. From T cells, B-cell-depleted T cells, or PBMCs came the material, which was cDNA or gDNA.

Participant ages covered about 18 to 95 years across some 25 US areas. Cohort placement rested on clinical history that participants reported themselves. Assay used: immunoSEQ multiplex PCR; TCRdb lists only in-frame clones, some missing. Here the sample spans fewer than 250,000 clones, under 90% being singletons. The rearrangement joins TRBV13 to TRBJ2-7; TRBD2 is a possible D gene (5 bases). The material sequenced was PBMCs or T cells enriched from blood (not recorded which). This TCR was sampled from a woman aged 40 to 55 who had been exposed to COVID-19. This CDR3 is CASSQTAVGSKRYEQYF. CDR3 DNA sequence: TGTGCCAGCAGTCAAACCGCGGTAGGGAGTAAACGGTACGAGCAGTACTTC.